The 30 T cell receptor beta chains presented below share a single source sample, sequenced in a study of blood T cell repertoires in COVID-19. Clones were sequenced by immunoSEQ multiplex PCR, and TCRdb holds only the in-frame ones, with some missing. The sample has approximately 300,000 clones, roughly 86% seen once. Specimen: PBMCs or T cells enriched from blood (not recorded which). The receptors derive from a woman aged 18 to 35 who had recovered from COVID-19.

The rearrangement links TRBV2 to TRBJ2-5, with D maybe TRBD1 (5 bases). Trimming left V 9 bases short and J 1 base short, with 15 bases between. The germline V gene has CDR1 SNHLY and CDR2 FYNNEI. The CDR3 has 14 residues. For the CDR3, the DNA is TGTGCCAGAGGGGTAGTTGGCCCCCAAGAGACCCAGTACTTC. Its protein is CARGVVGPQETQYF.

The chain uses TRBV7-8 and TRBJ2-7, with a tentative D call TRBD2 (5 bases). This CDR3 is built from 15 residues. Trimming pared 3 bases from V and 0 bases from J, leaving 12 bases between. Germline loops: CDR1 SGHVS, CDR2 FQNEAQ. The CDR3 spells CASSLEVVPSYEQYF. CDR3 sequence (DNA): TGTGCCAGCAGCTTGGAGGTGGTACCCTCCTACGAGCAGTACTTC. The full variable domain, completed using reference TRBV7-8 and TRBJ2-7, is GAGVSQSPRYKVAKRGQDVALRCDPISGHVSLFWYQQALGQGPEFLTYFQNEAQLDKSGLPSDRFFAERPEGSVSTLKIQRTQQEDSAVYLCASSLEVVPSYEQYFGPGTRLTVT.

The CDR3 DNA sequence: TGTGCCAGCAGTTTACAACCGCCCGACAGGGTAGGCAATCAGCCCCAGCATTTT. The encoded protein is CASSLQPPDRVGNQPQHF. This chain connects TRBV27 to TRBJ1-5; 7 bases match TRBD1. V shed 2 bases, J shed 2 bases, and the junction held 12 bases outside the gene matches. The germline V gene encodes CDR1 MNHEY and CDR2 SMNVEV (reference sequence). This CDR3 region has 18 residues.

The gene calls are TRBV28 and TRBJ1-2; 7 nucleotides match TRBD1. Germline V gene sequence: CDR1 MDHEN, CDR2 SYDVKM. The trim removed 10 bases at V and 0 bases at J, leaving 5 bases unmatched. This CDR3 contains 13 residues. CDR3 bases: TGTGCCATCCCGGGACAGTCTAACTATGGCTACACCTTC. It translates to CAIPGQSNYGYTF.

V is TRBV4-1 and J is TRBJ1-6; D is uncertain. The germline CDR1 and CDR2 sequences are MGHRA and YSYEKL. The CDR3 has 16 amino acids. Trimming left V 4 bases short and J 5 bases short, with 15 bases between. CDR3 in DNA: TGCGCCAGCAGCCTCGTCGTCGGGGTCGATAATTCACCCCTCCACTTT. It specifies CASSLVVGVDNSPLHF.

This chain uses TRBV6-4 with TRBJ2-1; 9 bases fit TRBD2. Germline lookup yields CDR1 MRHNA and CDR2 SNTAGT. J was trimmed by 4 bases and V by 4 bases; bases with no gene match: 5. The CDR3 runs 15 residues. The CDR3 region is CASSALAGLYNEQFF. CDR3 nucleotides: TGTGCCAGCAGTGCTCTAGCGGGATTGTACAATGAGCAGTTCTTC.

V is TRBV19 and J is TRBJ1-5; 7 nucleotides match TRBD1. Germline CDR1 and CDR2: LNHDA and SQIVND (reference sequence). The J segment lost 7 bases and the V segment lost 3 bases, leaving 9 bases of the junction unmatched. The CDR3 loop spans 15 amino acids. CDR3 coding DNA: TGTGCCAGTAGTATTGGTGAGGGGGCCGGGCAGCCCCAGCATTTT. Its translation is CASSIGEGAGQPQHF.

The chain links TRBV5-8 to TRBJ2-7, with a possible D match to TRBD1 (6 bases). V lost 5 bases, J lost 5 bases, and 14 bases lay in between. CDR1 is SGHTS, CDR2 YDEGEE, per germline. This CDR3 is built from 13 residues. For the CDR3, the DNA is TGTGCCAGCAGTCTACAGGGATATGACGAGCAGTACTTC. Translated, it gives CASSLQGYDEQYF.

The rearrangement joins TRBV11-3 to TRBJ1-1, with no clear D. The CDR3 totals 13 residues. Trimming cost V 5 bases and J 3 bases, with 10 bases left between them. In germline, CDR1 is SGHNT, CDR2 YENEEA. In DNA form, the CDR3 reads TGTGCCAGCAGCCACGGAGAATACACTGAAGCTTTCTTT. Translated, it gives CASSHGEYTEAFF.

The V call is TRBV19, the J call TRBJ1-2, with 10 bases matching TRBD1. V lost 4 bases to trimming and J lost 4 bases; unmatched junction nucleotides: 6. This CDR3 region has 15 residues. In germline, CDR1 is LNHDA, CDR2 SQIVND (reference sequence). CDR3 sequence: CASSTGQGVGYGYTF. The CDR3 DNA reads as TGTGCCAGTAGTACTGGACAGGGGGTAGGCTATGGCTACACCTTC.

This clone was picked up a small number of times. The chain carries TRBV7-2 and TRBJ2-7, with 9 bases lining up with TRBD2. The V segment lost 5 bases and the J segment 7 bases; nucleotides outside the gene matches: 9. Germline V lookup: CDR1 SGHTA, CDR2 FQGNSA. There are 14 residues in the CDR3. DNA for the CDR3: TGTGCCAGCAGCCCCGGCGGGGGGGTAAGGGAGCAGTACTTC. The encoded protein is CASSPGGGVREQYF. Combining the CDR3 with reference TRBV7-2 and TRBJ2-7 gives the whole variable domain GAGVSQSPSNKVTEKGKDVELRCDPISGHTALYWYRQSLGQGLEFLIYFQGNSAPDKSGLPSDRFSAERTGGSVSTLTIQRTQQEDSAVYLCASSPGGGVREQYFGPGTRLTVT.

The chain employs TRBV13 and TRBJ2-5, with a tentative D call TRBD2 (6 bases). Trimming removed 3 bases at V and 7 bases at J, with 12 bases between. CDR1 and CDR2 (germline): PRHDT, FYEKMQ (reference sequence). This CDR3 region has 13 residues. As DNA, the CDR3 is TGTGCCAGCAGCTTCGGGGGACGGGTGACCCAGTACTTC. Translated, it gives CASSFGGRVTQYF. Full variable domain (missing parts from reference TRBV13 and TRBJ2-5): AAGVIQSPRHLIKEKRETATLKCYPIPRHDTVYWYQQGPGQDPQFLISFYEKMQSDKGSIPDRFSAQQFSDYHSELNMSSLELGDSALYFCASSFGGRVTQYFGPGTRLLVL.

This rearrangement joins TRBV6-2 or TRBV6-3 to TRBJ2-1; 7 nucleotides line up with TRBD2. Germline values: CDR1 MNHEY, CDR2 SVGEGT. V gave up 0 bases and J gave up 9 bases; unmatched junction bases: 5. The CDR3 sequence is 14 residues long. The CDR3 loop reads CASSYSGGRSEQFF. CDR3 in DNA: TGTGCCAGCAGTTACTCGGGGGGGAGGAGTGAGCAGTTCTTC.

This chain links TRBV28 with TRBJ1-5; D might be TRBD1 (6 bases). CDR1 and CDR2 from the germline V gene are MDHEN and SYDVKM. Trimming removed 4 bases from V and 7 bases from J, with 20 bases in between. This CDR3 region has 16 residues. CDR3 region: CASSSPGGGGGQPQHF. The CDR3, as DNA: TGTGCCAGCAGTTCCCCCGGGGGGGGAGGGGGACAGCCCCAGCATTTT.

The V gene is TRBV4-1, the J gene TRBJ2-7, with TRBD1 identical over 9 bases. Trimming at V came to 6 bases and at J to 2 bases, leaving 8 bases not matched to a gene. CDR1 and CDR2 (germline): MGHRA, YSYEKL. This CDR3 region has 15 residues. The CDR3 DNA follows: TGCGCCAGCAGTCACGGGACAGGGCTACCCTACGAGCAGTACTTC. Amino acids: CASSHGTGLPYEQYF.

The rearrangement joins TRBV7-2 to TRBJ1-1; 7 positions agree with TRBD1. V lost 5 bases and J lost 3; bases outside the gene matches: 6. In germline, CDR1 is SGHTA, CDR2 FQGNSA. The CDR3 length is 14 residues. CDR3 in DNA: TGTGCCAGCAGCCCTTGGACAGGCCACACTGAAGCTTTCTTT. It is translated as CASSPWTGHTEAFF.

This CDR3 reads CASSQVRAFYSYEQYF. Written as DNA, the CDR3 is TGTGCCAGCAGCCAAGTGCGGGCATTTTACTCCTACGAGCAGTACTTC. The chain recombines TRBV3-1 (or the pseudogene TRBV3-2) with TRBJ2-7, with D tentatively TRBD2 (5 bases). The CDR3 loop spans 16 amino acids. The germline V and J ends were trimmed by 1 base and 0 bases, with 13 bases remaining between them. From germline, CDR1 is LGHDT and CDR2 YNNKEL (reference sequence).

J is TRBJ1-2 and V is TRBV12-3 or TRBV12-4, with D unclear. V gave up 3 bases and J gave up 6 bases, with 8 bases separating them. There are 12 residues in the CDR3. CDR3 in DNA: TGTGCCAGCAGTTTTTTAGGAGATGGCTACACCTTC. Amino acids: CASSFLGDGYTF.

The gene calls are TRBV7-9 and TRBJ2-2; TRBD1 agrees at 8 bases. This CDR3 contains 15 residues. The V gene end was trimmed by 5 bases and the J gene end by 4 bases; junction bases not matched to a gene: 6. Per the germline V gene, CDR1 is SEHNR and CDR2 is FQNEAQ (reference sequence). The CDR3 coding sequence is TGTGCCAGCAGCAACCCAGGGGGCGTCACCGGGGAGCTGTTTTTT. Its protein product is CASSNPGGVTGELFF.

This clone occurred once. The V gene is TRBV7-2, the J gene TRBJ2-2; tentatively, D is TRBD1 (5 bases). V was trimmed by 6 bases and J by 1 base, leaving 9 bases between them. The CDR3 contains 14 residues. Germline V gene sequence: CDR1 SGHTA, CDR2 FQGNSA. CDR3 loop: CASRPTGNTGELFF. CDR3 in DNA: TGTGCCAGCAGACCTACAGGGAACACCGGGGAGCTGTTTTTT.

This clone was observed once. V is TRBV5-8 and J is TRBJ1-4; 10 bases fit TRBD1. J was trimmed by 6 bases and V by 4 bases; bases with no gene match: 6. This CDR3 contains 15 residues. The germline CDR1 and CDR2 sequences are SGHTS and YDEGEE. CDR3 sequence: CASSGTGTGDEKLFF. For the CDR3, the DNA is TGTGCCAGCAGCGGAACCGGGACAGGGGATGAAAAACTGTTTTTT. The full variable domain, in which reference TRBV5-8 and TRBJ1-4 provide the parts outside the CDR3, is EAGVTQSPTHLIKTRGQQATLRCSPISGHTSVYWYQQALGLGLQFLLWYDEGEERNRGNFPPRFSGRQFPNYSSELNVNALELEDSALYLCASSGTGTGDEKLFFGSGTQLSVL.

Comments on this clone: In the same sample, other DNA sequences code for this CDR3. CDR3 coding DNA: TGTGCCAGCAGCGTAGGAGGGAATGGCTACACCTTC. As protein: CASSVGGNGYTF. The rearrangement links TRBV9 to TRBJ1-2, with D uncertain. Trimming removed 0 bases from V and 6 bases from J, with 6 bases in between. CDR1 and CDR2 from the germline V gene are SGDLS and YYNGEE. This CDR3 contains 12 residues.

V and J are TRBV5-4 and TRBJ1-2, with D possibly TRBD1 on 5 matching bases. The CDR3 contains 16 residues. Germline assignment: CDR1 SGHNT and CDR2 YYREEE (reference sequence). The V and J ends lost 4 bases and 8 bases respectively, with 24 bases between them. The CDR3 spells CASSPSGGFIVGGYTF. In DNA form, the CDR3 reads TGTGCCAGCAGCCCCTCGGGGGGGTTCATCGTGGGCGGCTACACCTTC.

The rearrangement joins TRBV7-9 to TRBJ2-1; perhaps TRBD2 as D (5 bases). V lost 4 bases to trimming and J lost 2 bases, with 15 bases between them. Germline V gene data show CDR1 as SEHNR and CDR2 as FQNEAQ (reference sequence). This CDR3 has 16 residues. CDR3 DNA sequence: TGTGCCAGCAGCTCTCCGCGGAGGCCCGCCTACAATGAGCAGTTCTTC. Residues: CASSSPRRPAYNEQFF.

The chain uses TRBV18 and TRBJ1-3, with D hard to call. Germline lookup yields CDR1 KGHSH and CDR2 LQKENI. V lost 3 bases and J 0 bases, leaving 9 bases between the germline ends. The CDR3 totals 15 residues. CDR3 sequence: CASSPGVSSGNTIYF. CDR3 nucleotides: TGTGCCAGCTCACCGGGCGTGAGCTCTGGAAACACCATATATTTT. Full variable domain (remainder filled in from reference TRBV18 and TRBJ1-3): NAGVMQNPRHLVRRRGQEARLRCSPMKGHSHVYWYRQLPEEGLKFMVYLQKENIIDESGMPKERFSAEFPKEGPSILRIQQVVRGDSAAYFCASSPGVSSGNTIYFGEGSWLTVV.

This chain connects TRBV28 to TRBJ1-5, with D perhaps TRBD1 (5 bases). Germline V CDR1 and CDR2: MDHEN, SYDVKM. Trimming left V 8 bases short and J 7 bases short, with 24 bases between. There are 16 residues in the CDR3. CDR3 bases: TGTGCCAGCGACCCCTATTGGGGCAGGGTCCGACAGCCCCAGCATTTT. Translating it yields CASDPYWGRVRQPQHF.

The CDR3, as DNA: TGTGCCAGCAGTTCCGGGACAGGGTACAATTCACCCCTCCACTTT. It translates to CASSSGTGYNSPLHF. The rearrangement links TRBV28 to TRBJ1-6; TRBD1 matches 9 bases. With V trimmed by 4 bases and J by 7 bases, 5 bases remained unmatched. This CDR3 contains 15 residues. The germline V gene encodes CDR1 MDHEN and CDR2 SYDVKM.

This chain uses TRBV6-5 with TRBJ1-2; TRBD1 matches at 8 bases. Per germline, CDR1 MNHEY and CDR2 SVGAGI. The V gene end was trimmed by 7 bases and the J gene end by 0 bases; junction bases not matched to a gene: 4. The CDR3 covers 14 residues. CDR3 sequence reads: CASKWTGTNYGYTF. The CDR3 region has the DNA TGTGCCAGCAAATGGACAGGGACTAACTATGGCTACACCTTC.

In DNA form, the CDR3 reads TGTGCCAGCAGCTTAACCGGGACTAGCACAGATACGCAGTATTTT. It specifies CASSLTGTSTDTQYF. This chain uses TRBV7-3 with TRBJ2-3, with D perhaps matching TRBD2 (6 bases). V was trimmed by 0 bases and J by 0 bases, leaving 7 bases between them. Germline V gene data show CDR1 as SGHTA and CDR2 as FQGTGA. This CDR3 comprises 15 residues.

This sequence joins TRBV28 and TRBJ1-5; 7 bases line up with TRBD1. This CDR3 contains 15 residues. The germline CDR1 and CDR2 sequences are MDHEN and SYDVKM. V shed 5 bases, J shed 7 bases, and the junction held 11 bases outside the gene matches. This CDR3 reads CASSGGNRGRQPQHF. DNA for the CDR3: TGTGCCAGCAGTGGGGGAAACAGGGGCCGGCAGCCCCAGCATTTT. Using reference TRBV28 and TRBJ1-5 for the parts outside the CDR3, the full variable domain is DVKVTQSSRYLVKRTGEKVFLECVQDMDHENMFWYRQDPGLGLRLIYFSYDVKMKEKGDIPEGYSVSREKKERFSLILESASTNQTSMYLCASSGGNRGRQPQHFGDGTRLSIL.